A selection of T cell receptor beta chains follows, all from one sample in a study of neurological immune-mediated disorders. Each CDR3 protein gets one entry after TCRdb re-called the 5' RACE reads with MiXCR. The sample lists approximately 58,000 distinct CDR3 sequences, 7% to 9% occurring once. Sequenced material: PBMCs. The receptors were gathered from a woman between 40 and 50 years old in good health. Both conserved end residues are part of each CDR3. The D gene is left open where the match is weak. Where a row states a size, it is once, few, many or the class of an expanded clone; other rows omit it.

NA,many,TRBJ2-6,TRBV7-2,TGTGCCAGCAGCTTCTTCGGGGCCAACGTCCTGACTTTC,CASSFFGANVLTF
NA,NA,TRBJ2-1,TRBV5-1,TGCGCCAGCAGCTTGGAGACAGCCATTGAGCAGTTCTTC,CASSLETAIEQFF
NA,many,TRBJ2-1,TRBV6-2/TRBV6-3,TGTGCCAGCAGTTCGCACCGGGACTGGCAGTACAATGAGCAGTTCTTC,CASSSHRDWQYNEQFF
TRBD1,NA,TRBJ2-2,TRBV29-1,TGCAGCGTTCGACAGGGGGAGAACACCGGGGAGCTGTTTTTT,CSVRQGENTGELFF
TRBD2,many,TRBJ2-7,TRBV11-2,TGTGCCAGCAGCATGACTAGCGGGCTAAGCGAGCAGTACTTC,CASSMTSGLSEQYF
TRBD2,many,TRBJ2-1,TRBV5-4,TGTGCCAGCAGCTTGGATAGCGGGAGGGCTCGAGAGCAGTTCTTC,CASSLDSGRAREQFF
NA,NA,TRBJ2-7,TRBV6-2/TRBV6-3,TGTGCCAGCAGGACGGACTATTACTCCGAGCAGTACTTC,CASRTDYYSEQYF
TRBD2,few,TRBJ2-7,TRBV27,TGTGCCAGCAGGCCTAGCGGGGGGTTCTCCTACGAGCAGTACTTC,CASRPSGGFSYEQYF
NA,NA,TRBJ2-1,TRBV25-1,TGTGCCAGCACTGGGCTAGTCAATGAGCAGTTCTTC,CASTGLVNEQFF
NA,many,TRBJ2-3,TRBV5-1,TGCGCCAGCAGCTCGGGGGACTCCACAGATACGCAGTATTTT,CASSSGDSTDTQYF
NA,NA,TRBJ1-1,TRBV5-1,TGCGCCAGCAGCTTGGTTGGTGCACTGAACACTGAAGCTTTCTTT,CASSLVGALNTEAFF
TRBD2,many,TRBJ2-7,TRBV3-1,TGTGCCAGCAGCCAAGATAGCGGGTTCGAGGTCTACGAGCAGTACTTC,CASSQDSGFEVYEQYF
NA,many,TRBJ2-7,TRBV9,TGTGCCAGCAGCGTGGGGGGTTCCTTTAATCACGAGCAGTACTTC,CASSVGGSFNHEQYF
NA,many,TRBJ1-1,TRBV7-2,TGTGCCAGCAGCATCGCATTAGCCCTAAGTATGTACACTGAAGCTTTCTTT,CASSIALALSMYTEAFF
NA,many,TRBJ2-5,TRBV7-2,TGTGCCAGCAGCTTAGCTGGACTACAAGAGACCCAGTACTTC,CASSLAGLQETQYF
TRBD1,many,TRBJ2-7,TRBV5-1,TGCGCCAGCAGCTTTGGACAGGTTGTTTCCTACGAGCAGTACTTC,CASSFGQVVSYEQYF
NA,many,TRBJ1-1,TRBV5-5,TGTGCCAGCAGCTCCCTCTGGGGGGTGAACACTGAAGCTTTCTTT,CASSSLWGVNTEAFF
NA,many,TRBJ1-5,TRBV6-1,TGTGCCAGCAGTGCAAGAGGCCATCAGCCCCAGCATTTT,CASSARGHQPQHF
TRBD2,many,TRBJ2-1,TRBV7-2,TGTGCCAGCACTCTTCCCGGGGGGGCCCTGTTCTTC,CASTLPGGALFF
NA,few,TRBJ2-6,TRBV12-3/TRBV12-4,TGTGCCAGCAAACGAGAGAAAGTGAGCTCTGGGGCCAACGTCCTGACTTTC,CASKREKVSSGANVLTF
TRBD1,many,TRBJ1-2,TRBV2,TGTGCCAGCAGTTCTACAGGGGGCTTGCATGGCTACACCTTC,CASSSTGGLHGYTF
NA,many,TRBJ1-1,TRBV12-3/TRBV12-4,TGTGCCAGCACCCAGGCGGACCCTGGCATCCCTGAAGCTTTCTTT,CASTQADPGIPEAFF
TRBD2,many,TRBJ2-7,TRBV10-3,TGTGCCATCAGTGAGTCCATAGCGGGGGCCTTGGGGCAGTACTTC,CAISESIAGALGQYF
NA,many,TRBJ2-1,TRBV19,TGTGCCAGTGGCAGAGGCTCCTACAATGAGCAGTTCTTC,CASGRGSYNEQFF
NA,many,TRBJ2-1,TRBV7-2,TGTGCCTCTTCCACCGCCAATGAGCAGTTCTTC,CASSTANEQFF
TRBD1,many,TRBJ1-2,TRBV7-2,TGTGCCAGCAGCTTATTCGACAGGGGTAGCGGTGGCTACACCTTC,CASSLFDRGSGGYTF
NA,many,TRBJ1-1,TRBV21-1,TGTGCCAGCAGCAAAGGTTTAGGGAGCATGAACACTGAAGCTTTCTTT,CASSKGLGSMNTEAFF
NA,NA,TRBJ1-2,TRBV4-2,TGTGCCAGCAGCCAAGATCTTACAGGAGTCTATGGCTACACCTTC,CASSQDLTGVYGYTF
NA,medium-sized,TRBJ1-1,TRBV30,TGTGCCTGGGGACAGTACACTGAAGCTTTCTTT,CAWGQYTEAFF
NA,many,TRBJ2-2,TRBV9,TGTGCCAGCAGTGTCAGGGGTACGGACACCGGGGAGCTGTTTTTT,CASSVRGTDTGELFF
TRBD1,many,TRBJ2-7,TRBV12-3/TRBV12-4,TGTGCCAGCACCATACAGGGGGCGAGCGAGCAGTACTTC,CASTIQGASEQYF
NA,NA,TRBJ2-5,TRBV2,TGTGGCAGCAGTGTGTACAGAGGACGCCAAGAGACCCAGTACTTC,CGSSVYRGRQETQYF
NA,many,TRBJ1-5,TRBV27,TGTGCCAGCAGTTCTGACGGAGGGGGAAGCAATCAGCCCCAGCATTTT,CASSSDGGGSNQPQHF
TRBD1,many,TRBJ2-4,TRBV20-1,TGCAGTGCTAGAGGGACAGGTAGCCCCATTCAGTACTTC,CSARGTGSPIQYF
NA,many,TRBJ1-6,TRBV9,TGTGCCAGCAGCGTTACGACCGGGGGTTCACCCCTCCACTTT,CASSVTTGGSPLHF
NA,NA,TRBJ2-6,TRBV7-3,TGTGCCAGCAGCTCAATGCGAACAGGGACTGGGGCCAACGTCCTGACTTTC,CASSSMRTGTGANVLTF
NA,many,TRBJ2-5,TRBV7-2,TGTGCCAGCAGCCTGAGAGCCGGGACTGGTCAAGAGACCCAGTACTTC,CASSLRAGTGQETQYF
TRBD1,many,TRBJ1-2,TRBV4-3,TGCGCCAGCAGCTCTCAGGGGGCTTCCGGCTATGGCTACACCTTC,CASSSQGASGYGYTF
NA,medium-sized,TRBJ1-5,TRBV20-1,TGCAGTGCTAGTCAATTTCGGGCGAGTCAGCCCCAGCATTTT,CSASQFRASQPQHF
NA,many,TRBJ1-2,TRBV19,TGTGCCAGTAGTATCCGGTCCTTGGGCTACACCTTC,CASSIRSLGYTF
TRBD2,many,TRBJ2-4,TRBV5-1,TGCGCCAGCAGGTATCAACTAGCGGGAGAAAACATTCAGTACTTC,CASRYQLAGENIQYF
NA,medium-sized,TRBJ2-3,TRBV7-9,TGTGCCAGCAGCAAGGCAGATACGCAGTATTTT,CASSKADTQYF
NA,many,TRBJ1-2,TRBV6-2/TRBV6-3,TGTGCCAGCAGAGATGTTGTTTCTGGCTACACCTTC,CASRDVVSGYTF
TRBD2,many,TRBJ2-7,TRBV6-5,TGTGCCAGCAGTTACATAGCGGGGGACGCCTACGAGCAGTACTTC,CASSYIAGDAYEQYF
TRBD2,many,TRBJ2-3,TRBV7-2,TGTGCCAGCAGCTTCGTGCGGGGGGGCACAGATACGCAGTATTTT,CASSFVRGGTDTQYF
NA,many,TRBJ1-3,TRBV5-1,TGCGCCAGCAGGAAAGAAAACACCATATATTTT,CASRKENTIYF
NA,many,TRBJ1-5,TRBV6-5,TGTGCCAGCAGTTACTCCGACGGCAGCAATCAGCCCCAGCATTTT,CASSYSDGSNQPQHF
TRBD2,many,TRBJ2-3,TRBV20-1,TGCAGTGCACGCGGGGGTGGGGATACGCAGTATTTT,CSARGGGDTQYF
TRBD2,NA,TRBJ2-3,TRBV30,TGTGCCTGGAGCGGGGGGGCCAAAGATACGCAGTATTTT,CAWSGGAKDTQYF